The rows below give T cell receptor beta chains drawn from one sample of a study of CD8+ T cells in alopecia areata. Profiling relied on immunoSEQ multiplex PCR, and the TCRdb table lists in-frame clones only, not all of them. The data contain over 100,000 clones, more than 40% of them singletons. This specimen was CD4+ T cells sorted from blood, taken at week 4, from a patient treated with tofacitinib. These receptors originate from a human donor with alopecia areata. The CDR3 runs from the conserved cysteine through the conserved F or W. Each record gives: CDR3 length, D gene, clone size, V gene, J gene, CDR3 protein, CDR3 DNA. The D gene is left open where the match is weak. Clone size, where shown, is once, few, many, or a class for clones that have expanded.

15	TRBD1	.	TRBV15	TRBJ2-7	CATSRDLGQSYEQYF	TGTGCCACCAGCAGAGATCTGGGACAGTCCTACGAGCAGTACTTC
14	TRBD2	.	TRBV5-1	TRBJ2-3	CASSLPGGTDTQYF	TGCGCCAGCAGCCTCCCGGGGGGTACAGATACGCAGTATTTT
14	TRBD2	.	TRBV5-1	TRBJ2-5	CASSPTGGGETQYF	TGCGCCAGCAGCCCCACCGGGGGGGGTGAGACCCAGTACTTC
13	.	few	TRBV18	TRBJ1-1	CASSPDSSRSAFF	TGTGCCAGCTCACCGGACAGTTCACGGTCGGCTTTCTTT
13	.	few	TRBV7-2	TRBJ1-2	CASSLAQVSGYTF	TGTGCCAGCAGCTTAGCGCAGGTCTCGGGCTACACCTTC
14	.	.	TRBV29-1	TRBJ1-2	CSVLAGGGKYGYTF	TGCAGCGTCCTCGCCGGGGGGGGCAAGTATGGCTACACCTTC
10	.	.	TRBV19	TRBJ2-7	CAVGRYEQYF	TGTGCAGTGGGGAGATACGAGCAGTACTTC
10	.	few	TRBV29-1	TRBJ2-5	CSVGMETQYF	TGCAGCGTTGGAATGGAGACCCAGTACTTC
14	.	.	TRBV7-2	TRBJ2-4	CASSPLPGGSIQYF	TGTGCCAGCAGCCCCCTGCCTGGAGGGAGCATTCAGTACTTC
16	.	few	TRBV4-1	TRBJ1-3	CASRDTYSNSGNTIYF	TGCGCCAGCAGGGACACCTACAGTAACTCTGGAAACACCATATATTTT
13	.	once	TRBV30	TRBJ2-7	CAWSVQALYEQYF	TGTGCCTGGAGTGTGCAGGCGCTGTACGAGCAGTACTTC
14	.	.	TRBV6-5	TRBJ2-1	CASSYLSRRSEQFF	TGTGCCAGCAGTTACCTCTCCCGGAGGAGTGAGCAGTTCTTC
15	.	.	TRBV9	TRBJ2-7	CASSGGFPLGYEQYF	TGTGCCAGCAGCGGCGGGTTCCCTTTAGGCTACGAGCAGTACTTC
15	TRBD2	.	TRBV6-1	TRBJ2-7	CASSAEAGGKYEQYF	TGTGCCAGCAGTGCCGAAGCGGGGGGGAAATACGAGCAGTACTTC
16	TRBD1	.	TRBV6-6	TRBJ2-5	CASSYTTGGVEETQYF	TGTGCCAGCAGTTACACTACAGGGGGCGTCGAAGAGACCCAGTACTTC
13	.	.	TRBV6-6	TRBJ1-4	CASSYGGGEKLFF	TGTGCCAGCAGTTACGGTGGGGGCGAAAAACTGTTTTTT
14	.	.	TRBV9	TRBJ1-5	CASSPGGRNQPQHF	TGTGCCAGCAGCCCGGGGGGGAGAAATCAGCCCCAGCATTTT
13	TRBD1	.	TRBV5-6	TRBJ1-1	CASSARDRAGAFF	TGTGCCAGCAGCGCCCGGGACAGGGCGGGAGCTTTCTTT
11	.	.	TRBV20-1	TRBJ2-7	CSAGLRREQYF	TGCAGTGCTGGACTTCGTAGGGAGCAGTACTTC
13	.	.	TRBV15	TRBJ2-7	CATSRDFRNEQYF	TGTGCCACCAGCAGAGATTTTAGGAACGAGCAGTACTTC
14	TRBD1	.	TRBV5-1	TRBJ1-6	CASSSGQGDSPLHF	TGCGCCAGCAGCTCTGGACAGGGGGATTCACCCCTCCACTTT
14	.	.	TRBV9	TRBJ2-3	CASSVVAAADTQYF	TGTGCCAGCAGCGTAGTAGCGGCGGCAGATACGCAGTATTTT
18	.	few	TRBV14	TRBJ2-4	CASSPGGFVPLEGNIQYF	TGTGCCAGCAGCCCCGGCGGGTTTGTTCCTTTAGAGGGAAACATTCAGTACTTC
12	.	.	TRBV6-6	TRBJ2-7	CATGATTYEQYF	TGTGCCACCGGGGCCACGACCTACGAGCAGTACTTC
13	TRBD1	.	TRBV13	TRBJ1-6	CASSRQGRSPLHF	TGTGCCAGCAGCCGACAGGGACGCTCACCCCTCCACTTT
11	.	.	TRBV5-6	TRBJ2-6	CASRRANVLTF	TGTGCCAGCCGCCGGGCCAACGTCCTGACTTTC
13	.	.	TRBV25-1	TRBJ2-3	CACGTAGADTQYF	TGTGCCTGCGGTACCGCTGGCGCAGATACGCAGTATTTT
13	TRBD2	.	TRBV30	TRBJ2-1	CAWTPGLAGYQFF	TGTGCCTGGACTCCGGGACTAGCGGGATACCAGTTCTTC
14	.	once	TRBV30	TRBJ1-3	CAWSVENPPNTIYF	TGTGCCTGGAGTGTAGAAAACCCGCCGAACACCATATATTTT
14	.	.	TRBV7-6	TRBJ1-5	CASSLDQGGQPQHF	TGTGCCAGCAGCTTAGATCAGGGAGGTCAGCCCCAGCATTTT
14	.	.	TRBV10-3	TRBJ2-1	CAISESMLGDEQFF	TGTGCCATCAGTGAGTCGATGTTGGGGGATGAGCAGTTCTTC
16	.	once	TRBV7-9	TRBJ2-1	CASSLRSSRFLGEQFF	TGTGCCAGCAGCTTACGCTCCTCTAGGTTTCTGGGTGAGCAGTTCTTC
11	.	.	TRBV30	TRBJ2-7	CAWSRGSEQYF	TGTGCCTGGAGTAGAGGGTCCGAGCAGTACTTC
11	TRBD1	.	TRBV2	TRBJ1-2	CATGQFYGYTF	TGTGCCACGGGACAGTTCTATGGCTACACCTTC
11	.	.	TRBV6-1	TRBJ2-5	CASSVGETQYF	TGTGCCAGCAGTGTGGGGGAGACCCAGTACTTC
13	.	.	TRBV30	TRBJ1-2	CAWRIAGFDGYTF	TGTGCCTGGAGAATAGCGGGATTCGATGGCTACACCTTC
13	.	.	TRBV29-1	TRBJ2-7	CSVTPRFREEQYF	TGCAGCGTGACCCCCCGGTTTCGAGAAGAGCAGTACTTC
14	.	.	TRBV9	TRBJ2-7	CASSAGDRAYEQYF	TGTGCCAGCAGCGCCGGGGACCGCGCCTACGAGCAGTACTTC
14	.	.	TRBV29-1	TRBJ1-2	CSADGGFGGYGYTF	TGCAGCGCCGACGGGGGATTTGGCGGCTATGGCTACACCTTC
14	.	.	TRBV30	TRBJ2-3	CAWSRWGSTDTQYF	TGTGCCTGGAGCCGGTGGGGTAGCACAGATACGCAGTATTTT
13	.	once	TRBV11-2	TRBJ1-1	CASSGGVNTEAFF	TGTGCCAGCAGCGGGGGAGTGAACACTGAAGCTTTCTTT
15	TRBD2	few	TRBV7-9	TRBJ2-3	CASSSGLAGVDTQYF	TGTGCCAGCAGCTCTGGACTAGCGGGAGTAGATACGCAGTATTTT
12	.	.	TRBV7-2	TRBJ2-1	CASSLAGLQQFF	TGTGCCAGCAGCCTGGCAGGGCTACAGCAGTTCTTC